What follows are 8 T cell receptor beta chains derived from one specimen sequenced in a study of T cell repertoires in cytomegalovirus infection. TCRdb reprocessed the reads with MiXCR, giving one entry per CDR3 protein. The repertoire includes roughly 860,000 distinct CDR3 sequences, approximately 32% of them detected once, and around an eighth sits in the top ten. No antigens are known for them. The specimen was cultured CD8+ T cells from PBMCs, collected from culture after CMV antigen stimulation. These receptors came from a human donor in good health (CMV status not recorded). Some clones in this sample may be carry-over from other donors' samples.

The V call is TRBV4-3, the J call TRBJ2-1; TRBD1 agrees at 11 bases. The CDR3 has 18 amino acids. CDR1 and CDR2 from the germline V gene are LGHNA and YSLEER. J lost 8 bases, V lost 0 bases, and 12 bases had no gene match. CDR3 DNA: TGCGCCAGCAGCCAAGATTATAGGGGACAGGGGGTAGGGGATGAGCAGTTCTTC. Its translation: CASSQDYRGQGVGDEQFF.

This clonotype appeared many times. The V gene is TRBV24-1, the J gene TRBJ2-1; 7 bases fit TRBD2. V gave up 7 bases and J gave up 7 bases; unmatched junction bases: 12. From germline, CDR1 is KGHDR and CDR2 SFDVKD. The CDR3 extends over 15 amino acids. The CDR3 DNA reads TGTGCCACCAGCCAGAGCGGGACTCTTAATAATGAGCAGTTCTTC. Translation gives CATSQSGTLNNEQFF.

This chain connects TRBV6-6 to TRBJ1-5; D is uncertain. Trimming removed 2 bases at V and 0 bases at J, with 5 bases between. CDR1 is MNHNY and CDR2 is SVGAGI in the germline V gene (reference sequence). The CDR3 runs to 14 residues. CDR3 nucleotide sequence: TGTGCCAGCAGTTACGCGAATAGCAATCAGCCCCAGCATTTT. Protein sequence: CASSYANSNQPQHF.

The chain recombines TRBV4-3 with TRBJ1-1; tentative D call: TRBD1 (5 bases). The CDR3 length is 14 residues. Deletions cut 0 bases from V and 4 bases from J, with 9 bases between. CDR1 and CDR2 (germline): LGHNA, YSLEER. CDR3 sequence: CASSQDPGVTEAFF. The CDR3 nucleotides read TGCGCCAGCAGCCAAGACCCGGGGGTCACTGAAGCTTTCTTT.

This chain connects TRBV12-3 or TRBV12-4 to TRBJ2-1, with TRBD1 matching over 8 bases. The CDR3 extends over 14 amino acids. V shed 1 base, J shed 8 bases, and the junction held 4 bases outside the gene matches. The CDR3, as DNA: TGTGCCAGCAGTTTAGACCTGACAGGGGATGAGCAGTTCTTC. Translating gives CASSLDLTGDEQFF.

A remark on this clonotype: This may stem from a read error, because a much larger clone lies one nucleotide away. The rearrangement joins TRBV7-8 to TRBJ1-1; 9 bases are a match to TRBD1. This CDR3 is 16 amino acids long. The germline V gene has CDR1 SGHVS and CDR2 FQNEAQ. Here the CDR3 reads CVSSLGTGWMNTEAFF. The CDR3 DNA reads as TGTGTCAGCAGCTTGGGGACAGGGTGGATGAACACTGAAGCTTTCTTT. The entire variable domain, with the rest obtained from reference TRBV7-8 and TRBJ1-1, is as follows: GAGVSQSPRYKVAKRGQDVALRCDPISGHVSLFWYQQALGQGPEFLTYFQNEAQLDKSGLPSDRFFAERPEGSVSTLKIQRTQQEDSAVYLCVSSLGTGWMNTEAFFGQGTRLTVV.

V gene TRBV6-1 combines with J gene TRBJ2-7; a weak D match, TRBD1 (5 bases). The CDR3 length is 19 residues. Trimming pared 4 bases from V and 0 bases from J, leaving 25 bases between. The V gene's germline CDR1 is MNHNS and CDR2 SASEGT. CDR3 sequence: CASSAPVTVLITDSYEQYF. Written as DNA, the CDR3 is TGTGCCAGCAGTGCCCCCGTGACAGTTCTTATTACCGACTCCTACGAGCAGTACTTC.

CDR3 sequence reads: CASRPRGAGGNTGELFF. CDR3 coding DNA: TGTGCCAGCAGACCACGGGGGGCGGGTGGGAACACCGGGGAGCTGTTTTTT. The genes are TRBV6-5 and TRBJ2-2, with a possible D match to TRBD2 (7 bases). Germline assignment: CDR1 MNHEY and CDR2 SVGAGI. The CDR3 is 17 residues long. V shed 6 bases and J shed 1 base, with 18 bases lying between them.